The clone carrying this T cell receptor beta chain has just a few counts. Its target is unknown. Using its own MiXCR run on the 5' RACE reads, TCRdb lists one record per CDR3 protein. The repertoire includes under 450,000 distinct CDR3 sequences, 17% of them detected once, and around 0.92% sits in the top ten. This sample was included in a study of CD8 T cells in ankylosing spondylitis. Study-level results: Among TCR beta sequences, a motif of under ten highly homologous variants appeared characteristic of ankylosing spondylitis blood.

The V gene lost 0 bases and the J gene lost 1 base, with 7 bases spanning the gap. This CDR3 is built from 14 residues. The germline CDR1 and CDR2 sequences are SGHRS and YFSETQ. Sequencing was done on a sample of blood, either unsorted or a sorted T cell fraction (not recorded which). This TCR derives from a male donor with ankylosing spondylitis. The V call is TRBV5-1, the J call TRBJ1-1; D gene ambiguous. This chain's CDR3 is CASSLVQTNTEAFF. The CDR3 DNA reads TGCGCCAGCAGCTTGGTTCAGACGAACACTGAAGCTTTCTTT.